Listed below are T cell receptor beta chains from one sample, sequenced in a study of T cells expressing NK-cell markers. TCRdb re-called the 5' RACE reads and catalogs CDR3 proteins one per entry, DNA excluded. This sample contains about 380,000 distinct CDR3 sequences. The sequenced sample consisted of blood T cells: a sorted CD56 or NKG2C T cell subset, CD4+ or CD8+ T cells, or bulk PBMC T cells (not recorded which). The receptors come from a man aged 18-69 years in good health. Both conserved end residues are part of each CDR3.

V gene: TRBV5-1; J gene: TRBJ2-1; CDR3 protein: CASSLGAGAYNEQFF
V gene: TRBV2; J gene: TRBJ1-4; CDR3 protein: CASSIISLWGLFF
V gene: TRBV6-1; J gene: TRBJ1-1; CDR3 protein: CASRDIKLNTEAFF
V gene: TRBV6-1; J gene: TRBJ2-7; CDR3 protein: CASSVQSLIGEQYF
V gene: TRBV10-3; J gene: TRBJ1-5; CDR3 protein: CAISERAGLFSPQHF
V gene: TRBV20-1; J gene: TRBJ2-4; CDR3 protein: CSAITPDRNIQYF
V gene: TRBV4-2; J gene: TRBJ2-1; CDR3 protein: CASSQEGSGGAGGNEQFF
V gene: TRBV2; J gene: TRBJ2-1; CDR3 protein: CASNLDRGGYEQFF
V gene: TRBV5-1; J gene: TRBJ2-7; CDR3 protein: CASSQGALGNEQYF
V gene: TRBV11-2; J gene: TRBJ2-3; CDR3 protein: CASSLDRGGFLDTQYF
V gene: TRBV18; J gene: TRBJ2-7; CDR3 protein: CASSPGRDYEQYF
V gene: TRBV20-1; J gene: TRBJ2-4; CDR3 protein: CSAGGSKNIQYF
V gene: TRBV5-6; J gene: TRBJ2-7; CDR3 protein: CASSFQLFGEQYF
V gene: TRBV7-8; J gene: TRBJ2-1; CDR3 protein: CASSPTEGRGGNEQFF
V gene: TRBV29-1; J gene: TRBJ2-1; CDR3 protein: CSETNGGAYNEQFF
V gene: TRBV25-1; J gene: TRBJ1-5; CDR3 protein: CASSEGGRGNQPQHF
V gene: TRBV20-1; J gene: TRBJ2-7; CDR3 protein: CSAGVDRKVFTYEQYF
V gene: TRBV20-1; J gene: TRBJ1-6; CDR3 protein: CSAFSESSYNSPLHF
V gene: TRBV24-1; J gene: TRBJ2-2; CDR3 protein: CATSGLSSGGPGTGELFF
V gene: TRBV6-1; J gene: TRBJ1-5; CDR3 protein: CASSEWGNQPQHF
V gene: TRBV3-1; J gene: TRBJ2-2; CDR3 protein: CASSQDGARSGELFF
V gene: TRBV7-9; J gene: TRBJ2-5; CDR3 protein: CASSFTSFETQYF
V gene: TRBV24-1; J gene: TRBJ1-2; CDR3 protein: CATSDLRSQDGYTF
V gene: TRBV19; J gene: TRBJ2-1; CDR3 protein: CASTRRGRSHNEQFF
V gene: TRBV5-6; J gene: TRBJ1-5; CDR3 protein: CASSFGQGNYNQPQHF
V gene: TRBV3-1; J gene: TRBJ1-2; CDR3 protein: CASSQGIGTAAGWGYTF
V gene: TRBV27; J gene: TRBJ1-2; CDR3 protein: CASSETGITNYGYTF
V gene: TRBV14; J gene: TRBJ2-7; CDR3 protein: CASSQGSGSRQYF
V gene: TRBV2; J gene: TRBJ1-1; CDR3 protein: CASSVEGTTEAFF
V gene: TRBV6-5; J gene: TRBJ2-2; CDR3 protein: CASSYSRTSNTGELFF
V gene: TRBV5-4; J gene: TRBJ2-1; CDR3 protein: CASSQGGQSSYNEQFF
V gene: TRBV12-3/TRBV12-4; J gene: TRBJ1-3; CDR3 protein: CASSIGRDSGNTIYF
V gene: TRBV11-2; J gene: TRBJ2-7; CDR3 protein: CASSLVGAAPFATYEQYF
V gene: TRBV9; J gene: TRBJ2-7; CDR3 protein: CASSPGTGKFYEQYF
V gene: TRBV24-1; J gene: TRBJ2-5; CDR3 protein: CATSDPTGAIMETQYF
V gene: TRBV28; J gene: TRBJ1-3; CDR3 protein: CASRSSPGITSGNTIYF
V gene: TRBV12-5; J gene: TRBJ2-7; CDR3 protein: CASGLDVGEQYF
V gene: TRBV20-1; J gene: TRBJ2-6; CDR3 protein: CSARGRTGRTNVLTF
V gene: TRBV2; J gene: TRBJ2-5; CDR3 protein: CASSDEGWETQYF
V gene: TRBV27; J gene: TRBJ2-7; CDR3 protein: CASSSTLSYEQYF
V gene: TRBV2; J gene: TRBJ1-2; CDR3 protein: CASSESNYGYTF
V gene: TRBV12-3/TRBV12-4; J gene: TRBJ2-3; CDR3 protein: CASNKKRRGVSTDTQYF
V gene: TRBV25-1; J gene: TRBJ2-7; CDR3 protein: CASSEPLAGGYYEQYF
V gene: TRBV20-1; J gene: TRBJ1-2; CDR3 protein: CSARVSAVPFGYTF
V gene: TRBV6-5; J gene: TRBJ2-3; CDR3 protein: CASSFPHSSTDTQYF
V gene: TRBV20-1; J gene: TRBJ1-6; CDR3 protein: CSAKGTGLYNSPLHF
V gene: TRBV20-1; J gene: TRBJ2-2; CDR3 protein: CSAIPGLAGGPRTGELFF
V gene: TRBV6-5; J gene: TRBJ1-6; CDR3 protein: CASSRTPPDSPLHF